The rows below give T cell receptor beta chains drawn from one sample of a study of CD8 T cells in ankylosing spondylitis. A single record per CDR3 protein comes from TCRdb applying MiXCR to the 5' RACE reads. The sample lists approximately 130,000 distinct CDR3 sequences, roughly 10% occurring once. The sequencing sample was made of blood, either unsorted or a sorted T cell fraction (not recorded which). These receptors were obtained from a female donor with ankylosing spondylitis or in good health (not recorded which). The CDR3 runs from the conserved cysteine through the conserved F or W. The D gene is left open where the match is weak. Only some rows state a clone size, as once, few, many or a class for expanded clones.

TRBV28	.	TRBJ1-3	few	CASSLGGAYSGNTIYF	TGTGCCAGCAGTTTGGGAGGGGCCTACTCTGGAAACACCATATATTTT
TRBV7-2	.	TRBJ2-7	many	CASSLVGGWSPYEQYF	TGTGCCAGCAGCTTAGTGGGCGGTTGGTCCCCCTACGAGCAGTACTTC
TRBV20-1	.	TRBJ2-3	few	CSARVGGSTDTQYF	TGCAGTGCTAGAGTCGGCGGGAGCACAGATACGCAGTATTTT
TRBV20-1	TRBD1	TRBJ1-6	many	CSARPPQGAINSPLHF	TGCAGTGCTAGACCCCCTCAGGGGGCAATTAATTCACCCCTCCACTTT
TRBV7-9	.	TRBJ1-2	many	CASSLLTTFYGYTF	TGTGCCAGCAGCTTGCTGACCACTTTCTATGGCTACACCTTC
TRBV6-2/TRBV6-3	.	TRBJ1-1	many	CASTREGPTEAFF	TGTGCCAGCACTCGGGAGGGGCCCACTGAAGCTTTCTTT
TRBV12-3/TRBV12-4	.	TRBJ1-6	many	CASSRGGTYNSPLHF	TGTGCCAGCAGTCGGGGGGGCACTTATAATTCACCCCTCCACTTT
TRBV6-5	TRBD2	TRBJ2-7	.	CASGLGGRGYEQYF	TGTGCCAGCGGCCTAGGCGGGAGGGGATACGAGCAGTACTTC
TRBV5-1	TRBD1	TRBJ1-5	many	CASVQGDQPQHF	TGCGCCAGCGTGCAGGGGGATCAGCCCCAGCATTTT
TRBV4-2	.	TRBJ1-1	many	CASSEKNTEAFF	TGTGCCAGCAGCGAAAAGAACACTGAAGCTTTCTTT
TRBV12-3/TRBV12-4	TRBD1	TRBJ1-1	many	CASSPTQGTEAFF	TGTGCCAGCAGTCCTACACAGGGGACTGAAGCTTTCTTT
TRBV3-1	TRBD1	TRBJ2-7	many	CASSPLGTGIVKQYF	TGTGCCAGCAGCCCTCTGGGGACAGGGATTGTTAAGCAGTACTTC
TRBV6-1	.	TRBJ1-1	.	CASSDTRATEAFF	TGTGCCAGCAGTGACACCAGGGCCACTGAAGCTTTCTTT
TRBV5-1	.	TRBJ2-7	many	CASSSSDPSYEQYF	TGCGCCAGCAGCTCTAGCGACCCCTCCTACGAGCAGTACTTC
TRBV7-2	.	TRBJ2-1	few	CASSQTPSSYNEQFF	TGTGCCAGCAGCCAAACCCCTAGCTCCTACAATGAGCAGTTCTTC
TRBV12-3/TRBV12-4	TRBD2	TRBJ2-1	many	CASTPGTSGNEQFF	TGTGCCAGCACTCCCGGGACTAGTGGGAATGAGCAGTTCTTC
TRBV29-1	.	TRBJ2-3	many	CSVGEGTDTQYF	TGCAGCGTTGGGGAGGGCACAGATACGCAGTATTTT
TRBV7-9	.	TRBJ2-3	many	CASSTFADTQYF	TGTGCCAGCAGTACCTTCGCAGATACGCAGTATTTT
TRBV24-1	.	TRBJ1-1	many	CATSDYGGRGAFF	TGTGCCACCAGTGATTACGGGGGCAGAGGGGCTTTCTTT
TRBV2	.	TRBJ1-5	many	CASSVSDNQPQHF	TGTGCCAGCAGTGTTTCAGACAATCAGCCCCAGCATTTT
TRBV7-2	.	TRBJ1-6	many	CASSFHTSPLHF	TGTGCCAGCAGCTTTCACACTTCACCCCTCCACTTT
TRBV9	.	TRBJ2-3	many	CASSVEPLGRGQTDTQYF	TGTGCCAGCAGCGTAGAACCCCTGGGGAGGGGGCAGACAGATACGCAGTATTTT
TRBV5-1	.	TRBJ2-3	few	CASSLARGPDTQYF	TGCGCCAGCAGCTTGGCGCGGGGGCCAGATACGCAGTATTTT
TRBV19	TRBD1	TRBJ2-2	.	CASSTTGGAAGELFF	TGTGCCAGTAGTACCACAGGGGGCGCAGCCGGGGAGCTGTTTTTT
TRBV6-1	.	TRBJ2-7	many	CASRGAYEQYF	TGTGCCAGTCGAGGGGCATACGAGCAGTACTTC
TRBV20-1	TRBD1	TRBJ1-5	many	CSAAQDRGRGNNQPQHF	TGCAGTGCCGCCCAGGACAGGGGGCGAGGGAACAATCAGCCCCAGCATTTT
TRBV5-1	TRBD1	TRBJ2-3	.	CASSFSGQGIGTQYF	TGCGCCAGCAGCTTTTCGGGACAGGGTATCGGTACGCAGTATTTT
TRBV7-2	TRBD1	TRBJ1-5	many	CASSPNRGGNQPQHF	TGTGCCAGCAGCCCCAACAGGGGGGGGAATCAGCCCCAGCATTTT
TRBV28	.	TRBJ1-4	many	CASSLNEKLFF	TGTGCCAGCAGTTTAAATGAAAAACTGTTTTTT
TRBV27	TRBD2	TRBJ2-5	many	CASSSPSGGESETQYF	TGTGCCAGCAGTTCCCCCAGCGGGGGGGAATCAGAGACCCAGTACTTC
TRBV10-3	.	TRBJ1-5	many	CAIREGLNSNQPQHF	TGTGCCATCAGGGAGGGACTTAATAGCAATCAGCCCCAGCATTTT
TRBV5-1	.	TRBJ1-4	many	CASSFGSINEKLFF	TGCGCCAGCAGCTTCGGGTCCATCAATGAAAAACTGTTTTTT
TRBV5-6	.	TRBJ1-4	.	CASSIGGEDNEKLFF	TGTGCCAGCAGCATTGGCGGAGAGGATAATGAAAAACTGTTTTTT
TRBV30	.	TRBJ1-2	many	CAWSVRTWGAGGYTF	TGTGCCTGGAGTGTAAGAACGTGGGGGGCTGGTGGCTACACCTTC
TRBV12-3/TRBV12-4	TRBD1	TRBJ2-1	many	CASSSYRGSYNEQFF	TGTGCCAGCAGTTCCTACAGGGGGTCCTACAATGAGCAGTTCTTC
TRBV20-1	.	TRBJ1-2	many	CSARDLRDGYTF	TGCAGTGCTAGAGATTTGAGGGATGGCTACACCTTC
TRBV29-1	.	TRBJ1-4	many	CSVEGGESEKLFF	TGCAGCGTTGAAGGGGGGGAGAGTGAAAAACTGTTTTTT
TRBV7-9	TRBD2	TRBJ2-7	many	CASRASGSYEQYF	TGTGCCAGCAGGGCTAGCGGATCCTACGAGCAGTACTTC
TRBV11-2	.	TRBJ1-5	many	CASSFPGVQPQHF	TGTGCCAGCAGCTTCCCCGGGGTTCAGCCCCAGCATTTT
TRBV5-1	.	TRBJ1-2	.	CTNSPGTDYGYTF	TGCACCAACAGCCCCGGGACGGATTATGGCTACACCTTC
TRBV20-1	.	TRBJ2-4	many	CSANPSHRRHIQYF	TGCAGTGCCAACCCTAGCCACCGAAGGCACATTCAGTACTTC
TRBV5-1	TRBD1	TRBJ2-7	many	CASSWDRDRIYEQYF	TGCGCCAGCAGCTGGGATCGGGACAGGATCTACGAGCAGTACTTC
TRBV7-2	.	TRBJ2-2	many	CASSFRQAGELFF	TGTGCCAGCAGCTTCAGGCAGGCCGGGGAGCTGTTTTTT
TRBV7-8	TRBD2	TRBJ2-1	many	CASSYWTSGRDNEQFF	TGTGCCAGCAGCTACTGGACTAGCGGGAGGGACAATGAGCAGTTCTTC
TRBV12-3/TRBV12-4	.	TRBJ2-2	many	CAGTINTGELFF	TGTGCCGGGACAATTAACACCGGGGAGCTGTTTTTT
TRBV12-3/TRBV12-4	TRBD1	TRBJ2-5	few	CASSLWGQQETQYF	TGTGCCAGCAGCCTTTGGGGACAGCAAGAGACCCAGTACTTC
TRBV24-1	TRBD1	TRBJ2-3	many	CATSDSGTGGYTQYF	TGTGCCACCAGTGATTCCGGGACAGGGGGATATACGCAGTATTTT
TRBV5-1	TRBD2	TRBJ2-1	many	CASSLLVGGTYNEQFF	TGCGCCAGCAGCTTGTTGGTGGGAGGGACCTACAATGAGCAGTTCTTC
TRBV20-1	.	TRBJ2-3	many	CSARTGKVQYF	TGCAGTGCTAGGACGGGGAAGGTTCAGTATTTT
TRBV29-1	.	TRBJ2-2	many	CSALGTANTGELFF	TGCAGCGCGCTGGGGACGGCGAACACCGGGGAGCTGTTTTTT
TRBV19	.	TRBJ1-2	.	CASSGRGTNYGYTF	TGTGCCAGTAGTGGCCGGGGAACTAACTATGGCTACACCTTC
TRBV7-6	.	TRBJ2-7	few	CASGDPFSYEQYF	TGTGCCAGCGGGGACCCCTTCTCCTACGAGCAGTACTTC